The 20 T cell receptor beta chains below all came from one sample that was sequenced in a study of blood T cell repertoires in COVID-19. Produced via immunoSEQ multiplex PCR; TCRdb's table is partial and in-frame only. The sample consists of 45,000 to 65,000 clones, over 70% of them appearing once. The sequencing sample was made of peripheral blood. These receptor sequences come from a man younger than 45 with COVID-19, enrolled during active disease.

The rearrangement uses TRBV28 and TRBJ1-4; TRBD1 might be the D (6 bases). Germline V lookup: CDR1 MDHEN, CDR2 SYDVKM. With 6 bases removed from V and 7 bases from J, the gap between germline ends came to 9 bases. There are 12 residues in the CDR3. This CDR3 reads CASRIGGEKLFF. CDR3 coding DNA: TGTGCCAGCAGGATAGGGGGTGAAAAACTGTTTTTT.

The V and J genes are TRBV10-3 and TRBJ1-5; 9 positions agree with TRBD1. This CDR3 comprises 15 residues. The V gene end was trimmed by 11 bases and the J gene end by 0 bases; junction bases not matched to a gene: 8. The germline gives CDR1 ENHRY, CDR2 SYGVKD. CDR3 nucleotides: TGTGCCGCCGGGACAGGGCCATCTAGCAATCAGCCCCAGCATTTT. It yields the protein CAAGTGPSSNQPQHF.

This rearrangement joins TRBV5-5 to TRBJ2-5, with TRBD1 identical over 12 bases. Germline-derived CDR1 and CDR2 are SGHKS and YYEKEE (reference sequence). Unmatched junction bases numbered 11, after V lost 4 bases and J lost 1 base. This CDR3 spans 18 amino acids. In nucleotides, the CDR3 is TGTGCCAGCAGCGCCCTGGGACAGGGGGCAGGGGGCCAAGAGACCCAGTACTTC. Its protein is CASSALGQGAGGQETQYF.

The V call is TRBV6-5, the J call TRBJ1-2; the D gene is possibly TRBD1 (6 bases). The length of the CDR3 is 15 residues. Deletions cut 2 bases from V and 8 bases from J, with 18 bases between. Germline assignment: CDR1 MNHEY and CDR2 SVGAGI. In DNA, the CDR3 is TGTGCCAGCAGTTACAGCGGGGGCAGTTCTTGGGGCTACACCTTC. Residues: CASSYSGGSSWGYTF.

The chain combines TRBV9 with TRBJ2-6; possibly TRBD1 for D (6 bases). Trimming took off 1 base at V and 4 bases at J, with 12 bases between the two ends. The germline CDR1 and CDR2 sequences are SGDLS and YYNGEE. This CDR3 spans 16 amino acids. DNA of the CDR3: TGTGCCAGCAGCGTACAGGGGTTGTACGGGGCCAACGTCCTGACTTTC. It yields the protein CASSVQGLYGANVLTF.

In DNA, the CDR3 is TGTGCCAGCAGCTCCCGAAGCGGGAGGTCAGGCGAGCAGTACTTC. Its translation: CASSSRSGRSGEQYF. The V gene is TRBV27, the J gene TRBJ2-7; 9 nucleotides agree with TRBD2. Trimming took 6 bases from V and 6 from J; bases not matched to a gene: 12. Germline assignment: CDR1 MNHEY and CDR2 SMNVEV (reference sequence). This CDR3 comprises 15 residues.

The chain links TRBV19 to TRBJ2-7; a possible D gene is TRBD2 (6 bases). Germline lookup yields CDR1 LNHDA and CDR2 SQIVND (reference sequence). The CDR3 extends over 14 amino acids. Trimming shortened V by 5 bases and J by 2 bases, and 13 bases separated the two germline ends. DNA of the CDR3: TGTGCCAGTAGTGTCGGGACTGAGGCCTACGAGCAGTACTTC. Translation gives CASSVGTEAYEQYF. Supplemented by reference TRBV19 and TRBJ2-7, the full variable domain reads DGGITQSPKYLFRKEGQNVTLSCEQNLNHDAMYWYRQDPGQGLRLIYYSQIVNDFQKGDIAEGYSVSREKKESFPLTVTSAQKNPTAFYLCASSVGTEAYEQYFGPGTRLTVT.

The rearrangement joins TRBV19 to TRBJ2-1; D possibly corresponds to TRBD1 (5 bases). Germline lookup yields CDR1 LNHDA and CDR2 SQIVND (reference sequence). V shed 8 bases and J shed 7 bases, with 12 bases lying between them. CDR3 length equals 12 residues. The CDR3 reads CASRTTANEQFF. Here the CDR3 DNA reads TGTGCCAGTCGCACGACAGCTAATGAGCAGTTCTTC.

The V call is TRBV7-9, the J call TRBJ2-7, with no clear D. The germline gives CDR1 SEHNR, CDR2 FQNEAQ (reference sequence). Between the trimmed V and J ends, which lost 4 bases and 11 bases, there was a span of 18 bases. The CDR3 contains 13 residues. In DNA form, the CDR3 reads TGTGCCAGCAGCTCTTATGCCGGAGTCTCTAAGTACTTC. Translated: CASSSYAGVSKYF.

The table lists this clone with a few counts. The chain combines TRBV7-9 with TRBJ2-3; TRBD2 matches 8 bases. CDR1 is SEHNR, CDR2 FQNEAQ, per germline (reference sequence). After removal of 3 bases from V and 3 bases from J, the junction contained 5 bases not matched to a gene. CDR3 length: 15 amino acids. CDR3: CASSLPGTRTDTQYF. Written as DNA, the CDR3 is TGTGCCAGCAGCTTGCCCGGGACTAGAACAGATACGCAGTATTTT.

The V gene is TRBV6-4, the J gene TRBJ2-3; 9 nucleotides match TRBD2. The V segment lost 4 bases and the J segment 5 bases; nucleotides outside the gene matches: 4. Germline V gives CDR1 MRHNA, CDR2 SNTAGT. There are 14 residues in the CDR3. The CDR3 sequence: CASSVAGAGDTQYF. The CDR3 nucleotides read TGTGCCAGCAGTGTAGCGGGAGCGGGAGATACGCAGTATTTT.

This clone was seen a few times. The genes are TRBV10-3 and TRBJ2-3, with TRBD2 as a possible D gene (5 bases). Trimming took off 6 bases at V and 0 bases at J, with 7 bases between the two ends. The germline V gene encodes CDR1 ENHRY and CDR2 SYGVKD. The CDR3 consists of 13 residues. The CDR3 DNA reads as TGTGCCATCAGAGAGCGGAGCACAGATACGCAGTATTTT. Translated: CAIRERSTDTQYF.

The V call is TRBV7-2, the J call TRBJ2-3; a weak D match, TRBD1 (6 bases). The CDR3 is 13 amino acids. V was cut by 5 bases and J by 4 bases, with 10 bases left in between. CDR1 and CDR2 from the germline V gene are SGHTA and FQGNSA. CDR3 nucleotides: TGTGCCAGCAGCCCAGGACAGCCAGATACGCAGTATTTT. Residues: CASSPGQPDTQYF.

The chain couples TRBV29-1 to TRBJ1-1; tentative D call: TRBD1 (6 bases). This CDR3 is built from 12 residues. The V end was cut by 6 bases, the J end by 0 bases, with 8 bases between. Germline V lookup: CDR1 SQVTM, CDR2 ANQGSEA. CDR3 region: CSVGQMNTEAFF. The CDR3 DNA sequence: TGCAGCGTCGGACAGATGAACACTGAAGCTTTCTTT.

This sequence joins TRBV4-2 and TRBJ2-1; 8 nucleotides line up with TRBD2. Germline V gene lookup returns CDR1 LGHNA and CDR2 YNFKEQ. V lost 0 bases to trimming and J lost 6 bases; unmatched junction nucleotides: 7. The CDR3 is made up of 16 amino acids. The CDR3 is CASSQDWLAGINEQFF. For the CDR3, the DNA is TGTGCCAGCAGCCAAGATTGGCTAGCGGGCATCAATGAGCAGTTCTTC.

V is TRBV19 and J is TRBJ2-7, with a tentative D call TRBD1 (5 bases). Trimming pared 3 bases from V and 0 bases from J, leaving 12 bases between. The germline gives CDR1 LNHDA, CDR2 SQIVND (reference sequence). This CDR3 contains 15 residues. The CDR3 DNA reads TGTGCCAGTAGTATTTCTCCAGACAGCTCCTACGAGCAGTACTTC. Translation gives CASSISPDSSYEQYF.

The CDR3: CASQTVISNQPQHF. The CDR3 region has the DNA TGTGCCAGTCAGACAGTAATTAGCAATCAGCCCCAGCATTTT. The V and J genes are TRBV28 and TRBJ1-5; D might be TRBD1 (5 bases). The CDR3 length is 14 residues. Germline V lookup: CDR1 MDHEN, CDR2 SYDVKM. Trimming stripped 9 bases from V and 0 bases from J, with 12 bases between. The whole variable domain, filled in from reference TRBV28 and TRBJ1-5, reads DVKVTQSSRYLVKRTGEKVFLECVQDMDHENMFWYRQDPGLGLRLIYFSYDVKMKEKGDIPEGYSVSREKKERFSLILESASTNQTSMYLCASQTVISNQPQHFGDGTRLSIL.

The chain joins TRBV11-2 to TRBJ2-1; 10 bases are a match to TRBD2. Germline CDR1 reads SGHAT; CDR2 reads FQNNGV. The CDR3 consists of 18 residues. V gave up 1 base and J gave up 0 bases; unmatched junction bases: 6. DNA for the CDR3: TGTGCCAGCAGCTTAGTAAGGGCTAGCGGGAGCTCCTACAATGAGCAGTTCTTC. Amino acids: CASSLVRASGSSYNEQFF.

The chain joins TRBV28 to TRBJ2-1; 9 bases are a match to TRBD2. CDR1 and CDR2 from the germline V gene are MDHEN and SYDVKM. This CDR3 comprises 14 residues. Trimming cost V 4 bases and J 7 bases; bases outside gene matches: 5. The CDR3 region has the DNA TGTGCCAGCAGTTATGGACTAGCGAGGAATGAGCAGTTCTTC. Translation gives CASSYGLARNEQFF.

The V and J genes are TRBV30 and TRBJ2-5; 8 nucleotides match TRBD1. The CDR3 loop spans 14 amino acids. With 3 bases clipped from V and 5 bases from J, the junction kept 8 bases outside the gene matches. Germline loops: CDR1 GTSNPN, CDR2 SVGIG (reference sequence). CDR3 sequence reads: CAWRAGGAGETQYF. CDR3 sequence (DNA): TGTGCCTGGAGGGCAGGGGGCGCGGGGGAGACCCAGTACTTC.